The sequence of this TCR beta chain was determined in a study of T-cell reconstitution after alpha-beta-depleted transplantation in children. On this clonotype itself: Its matching antigen is unknown.

The CDR3 covers 16 residues. V was clipped by 0 bases and J by 0 bases, with 13 bases between them. Germline CDR1 and CDR2: SGHRS and YFSETQ. Overall study results and limits: High day-60 TCRbeta diversity in some patients came from surviving recipient T cells and thymic progenitors. T-cell counts and diversity at one year following transplant were attributed mainly to newly produced T cells. Approximately two months post-transplant, alpha-beta T cells reportedly originated from several hundred expanded graft clones.

Molecular barcoding with unique molecular identifiers was used for the TCRbeta library. TCRdb recomputed calls from the PCR reads with MiXCR, one row per CDR3 protein. The table shows 700,000 to 950,000 distinct CDR3 sequences, with roughly 15% occurring only once. The source material was PBMCs, mostly from graft donor cells, sampled 360 days after TCRalphabeta/CD19-depleted stem cell transplant. The chain joins TRBV5-1 to TRBJ2-7; the D call may be TRBD1 or TRBD2 (5 bases each). This clonotype was obtained from a male patient between 5 and 17 years old who had a stem cell transplant for acute lymphoblastic leukemia, so the T cells may come from the graft donor. The CDR3 loop is CASSLGRGPYSYEQYF. In nucleotides, the CDR3 is TGCGCCAGCAGCTTGGGCCGGGGACCCTACTCCTACGAGCAGTACTTC. The full variable domain, in which reference TRBV5-1 and TRBJ2-7 provide the parts outside the CDR3, is KAGVTQTPRYLIKTRGQQVTLSCSPISGHRSVSWYQQTPGQGLQFLFEYFSETQRNKGNFPGRFSGRQFSNSRSEMNVSTLELGDSALYLCASSLGRGPYSYEQYFGPGTRLTVT.